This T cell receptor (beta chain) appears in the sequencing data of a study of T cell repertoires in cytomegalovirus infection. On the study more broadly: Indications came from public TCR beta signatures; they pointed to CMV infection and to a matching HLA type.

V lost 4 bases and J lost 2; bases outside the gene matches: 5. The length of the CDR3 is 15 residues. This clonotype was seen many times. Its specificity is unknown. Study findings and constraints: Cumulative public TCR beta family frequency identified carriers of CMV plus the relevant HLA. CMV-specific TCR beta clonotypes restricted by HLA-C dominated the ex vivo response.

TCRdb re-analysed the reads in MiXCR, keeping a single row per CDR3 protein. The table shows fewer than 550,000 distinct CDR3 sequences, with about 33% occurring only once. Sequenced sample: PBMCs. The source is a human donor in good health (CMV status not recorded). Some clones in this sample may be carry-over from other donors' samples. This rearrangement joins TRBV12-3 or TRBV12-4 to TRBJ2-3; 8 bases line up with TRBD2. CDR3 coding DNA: TGTGCCAGCAGTTCGGGGGGGCCCCTCACAGATACGCAGTATTTT. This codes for CASSSGGPLTDTQYF.